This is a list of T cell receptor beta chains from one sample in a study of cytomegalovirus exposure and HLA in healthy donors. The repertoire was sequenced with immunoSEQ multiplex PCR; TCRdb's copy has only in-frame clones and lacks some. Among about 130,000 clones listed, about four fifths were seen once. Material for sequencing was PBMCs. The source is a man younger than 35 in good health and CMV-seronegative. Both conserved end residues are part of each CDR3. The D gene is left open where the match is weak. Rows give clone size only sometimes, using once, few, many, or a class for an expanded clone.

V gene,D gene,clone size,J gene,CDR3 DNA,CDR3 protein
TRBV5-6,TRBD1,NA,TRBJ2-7,TGTGCCAGCAGCCCGGGCCGGGACAGGAGGTACGAGCAGTACTTC,CASSPGRDRRYEQYF
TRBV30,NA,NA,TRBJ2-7,TGTGCCTGGAGCGGTCTATATGAGCAGTACTTC,CAWSGLYEQYF
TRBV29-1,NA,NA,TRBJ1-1,TGCAGCGTTTTACAGGGAGTATACACTGAAGCTTTCTTT,CSVLQGVYTEAFF
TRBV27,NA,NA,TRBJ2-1,TGTGCCAGCAGCAAAGAGCGAAATGAGCAGTTCTTC,CASSKERNEQFF
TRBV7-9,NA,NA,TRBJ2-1,TGTGCCAGCAGCTTAAAAGACAGGACGACTGACAATGAGCAGTTCTTC,CASSLKDRTTDNEQFF
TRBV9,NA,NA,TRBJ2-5,TGTGCCAGCAGCGTAGGACGGGGTCGGGAAACCCAGTACTTC,CASSVGRGRETQYF
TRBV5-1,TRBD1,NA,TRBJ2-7,TGCGCCAGCAGCTTGGAGACAGGGTTCTACGAGCAGTACTTC,CASSLETGFYEQYF
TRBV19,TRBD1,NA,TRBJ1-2,TGTGCCAGTACCATTCGGACAGGAACTCCTAACTATGGCTACACCTTC,CASTIRTGTPNYGYTF
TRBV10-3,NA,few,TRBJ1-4,TGTGCCATCAGTGAGTCGACAGGACCTAAGGAAAAACTGTTTTTT,CAISESTGPKEKLFF
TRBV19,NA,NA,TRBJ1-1,TGTGCCAGTAGTATAGGACAGGTGAACACTGAAGCTTTCTTT,CASSIGQVNTEAFF
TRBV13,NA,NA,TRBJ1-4,TGTGCCAGCAGCTCCCGGGGGGGCCCCAGGGATGAAAAACTGTTTTTT,CASSSRGGPRDEKLFF